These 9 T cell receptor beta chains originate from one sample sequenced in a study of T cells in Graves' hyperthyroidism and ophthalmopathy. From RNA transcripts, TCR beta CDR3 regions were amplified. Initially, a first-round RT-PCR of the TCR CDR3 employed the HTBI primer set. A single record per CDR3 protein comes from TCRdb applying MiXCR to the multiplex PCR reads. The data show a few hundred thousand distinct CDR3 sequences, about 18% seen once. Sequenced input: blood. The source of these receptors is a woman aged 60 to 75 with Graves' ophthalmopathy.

CDR3 bases: TGTGCCAGCAGACCTCCCCTCCTCGGGACAGGGGAGCTTAGCTCCTACGAGCAGTACTTC. The encoded protein is CASRPPLLGTGELSSYEQYF. The chain is built from TRBV7-2 and TRBJ2-7; the match to TRBD1 covers 10 bases. This CDR3 region has 20 residues. With 6 bases clipped from V and 0 bases from J, the junction kept 20 bases outside the gene matches. Germline values: CDR1 SGHTA, CDR2 FQGNSA.

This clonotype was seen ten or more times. The CDR3 nucleotides read TGTGCCAGCAGTTCCCTAGGAGCGGTTGTAGAGACCCAGTACTTC. Amino acids: CASSSLGAVVETQYF. The J gene is TRBJ2-5, the V gene TRBV27; D possibly corresponds to TRBD2 (5 bases). This CDR3 is built from 15 residues. Trimming left V 4 bases short and J 4 bases short, with 16 bases between. Germline values: CDR1 MNHEY, CDR2 SMNVEV (reference sequence).

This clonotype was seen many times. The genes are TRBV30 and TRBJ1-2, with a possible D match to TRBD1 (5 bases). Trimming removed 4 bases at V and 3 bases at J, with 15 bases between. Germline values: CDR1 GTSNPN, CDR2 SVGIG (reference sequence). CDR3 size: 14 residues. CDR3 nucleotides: TGTGCCTGGAACCCCCTACAGGAGGACTATGGCTACACCTTC. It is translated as CAWNPLQEDYGYTF.

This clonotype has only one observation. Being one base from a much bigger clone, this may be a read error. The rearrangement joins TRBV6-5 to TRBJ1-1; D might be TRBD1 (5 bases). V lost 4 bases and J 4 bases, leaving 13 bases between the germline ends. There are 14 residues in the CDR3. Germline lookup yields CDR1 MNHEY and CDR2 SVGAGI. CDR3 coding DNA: TGTGCCAGCAGTTGGGGGGGGTTGGGCACTGAAGCTTTCTTT. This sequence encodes CASSWGGLGTEAFF.

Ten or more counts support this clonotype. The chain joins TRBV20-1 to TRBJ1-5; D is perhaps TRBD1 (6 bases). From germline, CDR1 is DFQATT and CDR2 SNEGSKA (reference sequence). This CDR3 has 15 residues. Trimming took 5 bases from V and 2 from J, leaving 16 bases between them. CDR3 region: CSALGGGAGNQPQHF. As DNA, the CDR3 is TGCAGTGCTCTTGGGGGGGGGGCCGGCAATCAGCCCCAGCATTTT.

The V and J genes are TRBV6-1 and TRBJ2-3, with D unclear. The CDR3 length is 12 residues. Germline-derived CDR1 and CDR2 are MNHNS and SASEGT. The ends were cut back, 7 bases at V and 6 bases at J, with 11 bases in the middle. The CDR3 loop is CASKDNSDTQYF. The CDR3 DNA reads TGTGCCAGCAAGGATAATTCGGATACGCAGTATTTT.

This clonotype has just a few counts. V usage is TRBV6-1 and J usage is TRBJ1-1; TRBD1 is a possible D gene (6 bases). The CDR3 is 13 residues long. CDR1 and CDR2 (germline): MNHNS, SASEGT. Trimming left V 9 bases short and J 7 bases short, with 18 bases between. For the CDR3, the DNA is TGTGCCAGTCGGGGGGGGGCAGGAAATGAAGCTTTCTTT. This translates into CASRGGAGNEAFF.

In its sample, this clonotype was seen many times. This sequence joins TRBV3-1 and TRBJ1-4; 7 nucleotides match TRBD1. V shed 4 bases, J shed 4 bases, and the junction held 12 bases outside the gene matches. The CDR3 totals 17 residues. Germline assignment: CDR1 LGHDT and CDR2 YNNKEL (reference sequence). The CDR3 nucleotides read TGTGCCAGCAGCCCCCCGGACAGGACTGGGATTAATGAAAAACTGTTTTTT. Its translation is CASSPPDRTGINEKLFF. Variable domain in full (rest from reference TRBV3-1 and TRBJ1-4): DTAVSQTPKYLVTQMGNDKSIKCEQNLGHDTMYWYKQDSKKFLKIMFSYNNKELIINETVPNRFSPKSPDKAHLNLHINSLELGDSAVYFCASSPPDRTGINEKLFFGSGTQLSVL.

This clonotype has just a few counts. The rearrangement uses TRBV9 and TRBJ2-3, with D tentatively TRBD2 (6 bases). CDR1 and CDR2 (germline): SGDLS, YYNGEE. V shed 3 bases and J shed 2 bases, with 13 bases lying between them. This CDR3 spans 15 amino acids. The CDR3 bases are TGTGCCAGCAGCGCCCAATGGGGGGACACAGATACGCAGTATTTT. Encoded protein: CASSAQWGDTDTQYF.